Listed below are T cell receptor beta chains from one sample, sequenced in a study of T cell repertoires in cytomegalovirus infection. The antigens these receptors bind are not known. TCRdb recomputed calls from the reads with MiXCR, one row per CDR3 protein. The sample shows about 220,000 distinct CDR3 sequences, 35% to 45% of them seen only once. The sequencing used CD8+ T cells from cultured PBMCs, collected from culture after CMV antigen stimulation. These receptors were collected from a human donor in good health (CMV status not recorded). Some clones in this sample may be carry-over from other donors' samples. The CDR3 runs from the conserved cysteine through the conserved F or W. The order of the fields is clone size, J gene, V gene, D gene, CDR3 protein, CDR3 DNA. A D gene is named only where the DNA matches it firmly. Only some rows state a clone size, as once, few, many or a class for expanded clones.

abundance: NA
j_gene: TRBJ1-6
v_gene: TRBV2
d_gene: NA
CDR3aa: CASSEDRSNSPLHF
CDR3nt: TGTGCCAGCAGTGAAGACAGGTCTAATTCACCCCTCCACTTT

abundance: few
j_gene: TRBJ2-1
v_gene: TRBV7-9
d_gene: NA
CDR3aa: CASSPPSRVSYNEQFF
CDR3nt: TGTGCCAGCAGCCCACCCTCGAGGGTCTCCTACAATGAGCAGTTCTTC

abundance: NA
j_gene: TRBJ1-5
v_gene: TRBV5-5
d_gene: TRBD1
CDR3aa: CASSFRQGYNQPQHF
CDR3nt: TGTGCCAGCAGCTTCCGACAGGGCTACAATCAGCCCCAGCATTTT

abundance: many
j_gene: TRBJ2-1
v_gene: TRBV7-3
d_gene: TRBD1
CDR3aa: CASSPRDRPAYNEQFF
CDR3nt: TGTGCCAGCAGCCCCCGGGACAGGCCCGCCTACAATGAGCAGTTCTTC

abundance: NA
j_gene: TRBJ2-2
v_gene: TRBV7-9
d_gene: NA
CDR3aa: CASSPWSGQNTGELFF
CDR3nt: TGTGCCAGCAGCCCCTGGTCCGGACAGAACACCGGGGAGCTGTTTTTT

abundance: NA
j_gene: TRBJ2-1
v_gene: TRBV20-1
d_gene: NA
CDR3aa: CSARNRPGSDEQFF
CDR3nt: TGCAGTGCTAGAAATCGCCCGGGGAGTGATGAGCAGTTCTTC

abundance: NA
j_gene: TRBJ2-4
v_gene: TRBV11-2
d_gene: NA
CDR3aa: CASSQAVGPKNIQYF
CDR3nt: TGTGCCAGCAGCCAGGCTGTTGGTCCCAAAAACATTCAGTACTTC

abundance: NA
j_gene: TRBJ2-1
v_gene: TRBV27
d_gene: NA
CDR3aa: CASSPQGDEQFF
CDR3nt: TGTGCCAGCAGTCCGCAGGGTGATGAGCAGTTCTTC

abundance: few
j_gene: TRBJ1-5
v_gene: TRBV7-2
d_gene: TRBD1
CDR3aa: CASSLEPGGADQPQHF
CDR3nt: TGTGCCAGCAGCTTAGAACCAGGGGGCGCTGATCAGCCCCAGCATTTT

abundance: few
j_gene: TRBJ1-2
v_gene: TRBV12-5
d_gene: NA
CDR3aa: CASANSNYGYTF
CDR3nt: TGTGCTAGTGCGAACTCCAACTATGGCTACACCTTC

abundance: few
j_gene: TRBJ2-1
v_gene: TRBV5-4
d_gene: NA
CDR3aa: CASSLAAGPYNEQFF
CDR3nt: TGTGCCAGCAGCTTGGCAGCGGGCCCCTACAATGAGCAGTTCTTC

abundance: many
j_gene: TRBJ2-5
v_gene: TRBV7-8
d_gene: TRBD2
CDR3aa: CASSSTRGARETQYF
CDR3nt: TGTGCCAGCAGTTCCACGCGGGGGGCTCGAGAGACCCAGTACTTC

abundance: few
j_gene: TRBJ1-2
v_gene: TRBV7-8
d_gene: TRBD1
CDR3aa: CASSAGTGNYGYTF
CDR3nt: TGTGCCAGCAGCGCCGGGACAGGGAACTATGGCTACACCTTC

abundance: NA
j_gene: TRBJ2-5
v_gene: TRBV6-6
d_gene: TRBD1
CDR3aa: CASSYETGAKTQYF
CDR3nt: TGTGCCAGCAGTTACGAGACAGGGGCGAAGACCCAGTACTTC

abundance: once
j_gene: TRBJ1-1
v_gene: TRBV12-5
d_gene: NA
CDR3aa: CASGFTNTEAFF
CDR3nt: TGTGCTAGTGGTTTCACAAACACTGAAGCTTTCTTT

abundance: few
j_gene: TRBJ2-1
v_gene: TRBV6-1
d_gene: TRBD2
CDR3aa: CASSKVAGGINNEQFF
CDR3nt: TGTGCCAGCAGTAAAGTAGCGGGAGGGATAAACAATGAGCAGTTCTTC

abundance: few
j_gene: TRBJ1-1
v_gene: TRBV27
d_gene: TRBD1
CDR3aa: CASSLSRGQDEAFF
CDR3nt: TGTGCCAGCAGTTTATCGAGGGGACAGGATGAAGCTTTCTTT

abundance: NA
j_gene: TRBJ1-2
v_gene: TRBV27
d_gene: NA
CDR3aa: CASSLTRDYGYTF
CDR3nt: TGTGCCAGCAGTTTAACCCGCGACTATGGCTACACCTTC

abundance: NA
j_gene: TRBJ1-2
v_gene: TRBV23-1
d_gene: TRBD1
CDR3aa: CASSQSGIDRENYGYTF
CDR3nt: TGCGCCAGCAGTCAATCAGGGATCGACAGGGAGAACTATGGCTACACCTTC

abundance: many
j_gene: TRBJ2-6
v_gene: TRBV7-8
d_gene: NA
CDR3aa: CASSLGRSSGANVLTF
CDR3nt: TGTGCCAGCAGCCTGGGACGTAGCTCTGGGGCCAACGTCCTGACTTTC

abundance: NA
j_gene: TRBJ2-1
v_gene: TRBV27
d_gene: NA
CDR3aa: CASGRMGGEQFF
CDR3nt: TGTGCCAGCGGACGAATGGGGGGTGAGCAGTTCTTC

abundance: few
j_gene: TRBJ1-2
v_gene: TRBV2
d_gene: NA
CDR3aa: CASRGRIYGYTF
CDR3nt: TGTGCCAGCAGGGGCAGGATCTATGGCTACACCTTC

abundance: medium-sized
j_gene: TRBJ1-1
v_gene: TRBV13
d_gene: NA
CDR3aa: CASSLRTAWNTEAFF
CDR3nt: TGTGCCAGCAGCCTAAGGACAGCCTGGAACACTGAAGCTTTCTTT

abundance: NA
j_gene: TRBJ2-3
v_gene: TRBV4-1
d_gene: NA
CDR3aa: CAIALGSGADTQYF
CDR3nt: TGCGCCATTGCGCTAGGGTCGGGTGCAGATACGCAGTATTTT

abundance: NA
j_gene: TRBJ2-7
v_gene: TRBV28
d_gene: TRBD1
CDR3aa: CASSSEDRFYEQYF
CDR3nt: TGTGCCAGCAGTTCGGAGGACAGGTTCTACGAGCAGTACTTC

abundance: few
j_gene: TRBJ1-1
v_gene: TRBV9
d_gene: TRBD1
CDR3aa: CASSQTGATEAFF
CDR3nt: TGTGCCAGCAGCCAGACAGGGGCCACTGAAGCTTTCTTT

abundance: few
j_gene: TRBJ2-1
v_gene: TRBV11-2
d_gene: TRBD1
CDR3aa: CASSRTGGSGGNEQFF
CDR3nt: TGTGCCAGCAGTCGGACAGGGGGCTCCGGGGGCAATGAGCAGTTCTTC

abundance: many
j_gene: TRBJ2-1
v_gene: TRBV7-2
d_gene: TRBD2
CDR3aa: CASSLGTRNEQFF
CDR3nt: TGTGCCAGCAGCTTAGGGACTAGAAATGAGCAGTTCTTC

abundance: many
j_gene: TRBJ1-2
v_gene: TRBV27
d_gene: NA
CDR3aa: CARSSNQCHNYGYTF
CDR3nt: TGTGCCAGAAGTTCTAATCAGTGTCATAACTATGGCTACACCTTC

abundance: NA
j_gene: TRBJ2-5
v_gene: TRBV7-3
d_gene: TRBD2
CDR3aa: CASSSGGGRGETQYF
CDR3nt: TGTGCCAGCAGCTCGGGAGGGGGGCGGGGAGAGACCCAGTACTTC

abundance: once
j_gene: TRBJ2-3
v_gene: TRBV2
d_gene: NA
CDR3aa: CASTKGRALATDTQYF
CDR3nt: TGTGCCAGCACCAAAGGGCGGGCCCTGGCCACAGATACGCAGTATTTT

abundance: NA
j_gene: TRBJ2-1
v_gene: TRBV11-1
d_gene: TRBD2
CDR3aa: CASSSHSGRVPREQFF
CDR3nt: TGTGCCAGCAGCTCTCATAGCGGGAGGGTCCCGAGGGAGCAGTTCTTC

abundance: once
j_gene: TRBJ1-2
v_gene: TRBV12-3/TRBV12-4
d_gene: NA
CDR3aa: CASSLISGRGGYTF
CDR3nt: TGTGCCAGCAGCCTTATTTCAGGCCGAGGGGGCTACACCTTC

abundance: NA
j_gene: TRBJ2-7
v_gene: TRBV6-2/TRBV6-3
d_gene: TRBD2
CDR3aa: CASSEVGTSHGLGEQYF
CDR3nt: TGTGCCAGCAGTGAAGTCGGGACTAGCCATGGGTTGGGGGAGCAGTACTTC

abundance: NA
j_gene: TRBJ2-1
v_gene: TRBV19
d_gene: NA
CDR3aa: CASSIGLHSYNEQFF
CDR3nt: TGTGCCAGTAGTATCGGACTACACTCCTACAATGAGCAGTTCTTC

abundance: NA
j_gene: TRBJ2-5
v_gene: TRBV12-3/TRBV12-4
d_gene: NA
CDR3aa: CASSLGDTGQETQYF
CDR3nt: TGTGCCAGCAGTTTGGGGGATACCGGTCAAGAGACCCAGTACTTC

abundance: few
j_gene: TRBJ2-7
v_gene: TRBV4-1
d_gene: NA
CDR3aa: CASSQTDGGTYEQYF
CDR3nt: TGCGCCAGCAGCCAAACGGACGGAGGAACCTACGAGCAGTACTTC

abundance: NA
j_gene: TRBJ1-6
v_gene: TRBV7-2
d_gene: NA
CDR3aa: CASSAPDPILHF
CDR3nt: TGTGCCAGCAGCGCACCCGACCCGATCCTCCACTTT

abundance: NA
j_gene: TRBJ2-7
v_gene: TRBV7-8
d_gene: TRBD2
CDR3aa: CASSLESGTHHEQYF
CDR3nt: TGTGCCAGCAGCTTAGAGAGCGGGACCCACCACGAGCAGTACTTC

abundance: NA
j_gene: TRBJ1-2
v_gene: TRBV6-1
d_gene: NA
CDR3aa: CAVGLLDGYTF
CDR3nt: TGTGCCGTTGGTTTACTCGATGGCTACACCTTC

abundance: NA
j_gene: TRBJ1-5
v_gene: TRBV11-2
d_gene: NA
CDR3aa: CASSLGRAKPQHF
CDR3nt: TGTGCCAGCAGCTTAGGACGGGCAAAGCCCCAGCATTTT

abundance: NA
j_gene: TRBJ2-6
v_gene: TRBV29-1
d_gene: TRBD1
CDR3aa: CSVGRQGSGANVLTF
CDR3nt: TGCAGCGTTGGCCGACAGGGGTCTGGGGCCAACGTCCTGACTTTC

abundance: NA
j_gene: TRBJ2-1
v_gene: TRBV27
d_gene: NA
CDR3aa: CASSNSASYNEQFF
CDR3nt: TGTGCCAGCAGTAATAGCGCCTCCTACAATGAGCAGTTCTTC

abundance: many
j_gene: TRBJ2-7
v_gene: TRBV4-1
d_gene: NA
CDR3aa: CASSQDRGTAFPYEQYF
CDR3nt: TGCGCCAGCAGCCAAGATCGGGGGACAGCTTTCCCCTACGAGCAGTACTTC

abundance: NA
j_gene: TRBJ1-2
v_gene: TRBV27
d_gene: NA
CDR3aa: CASSSGRYGYTF
CDR3nt: TGTGCCAGCAGTTCCGGACGTTATGGCTACACCTTC

abundance: few
j_gene: TRBJ1-4
v_gene: TRBV27
d_gene: TRBD1
CDR3aa: CASKRDRQGGEKLFF
CDR3nt: TGTGCCAGCAAGAGAGACCGACAGGGCGGTGAAAAACTGTTTTTT

abundance: few
j_gene: TRBJ1-1
v_gene: TRBV7-3
d_gene: NA
CDR3aa: CASSSGGGVIEAFF
CDR3nt: TGTGCCAGCAGCTCAGGTGGGGGAGTAATTGAAGCTTTCTTT

abundance: many
j_gene: TRBJ2-1
v_gene: TRBV4-1
d_gene: NA
CDR3aa: CASSQVQGVKDEQFF
CDR3nt: TGCGCCAGCAGCCAAGTACAGGGAGTAAAGGATGAGCAGTTCTTC